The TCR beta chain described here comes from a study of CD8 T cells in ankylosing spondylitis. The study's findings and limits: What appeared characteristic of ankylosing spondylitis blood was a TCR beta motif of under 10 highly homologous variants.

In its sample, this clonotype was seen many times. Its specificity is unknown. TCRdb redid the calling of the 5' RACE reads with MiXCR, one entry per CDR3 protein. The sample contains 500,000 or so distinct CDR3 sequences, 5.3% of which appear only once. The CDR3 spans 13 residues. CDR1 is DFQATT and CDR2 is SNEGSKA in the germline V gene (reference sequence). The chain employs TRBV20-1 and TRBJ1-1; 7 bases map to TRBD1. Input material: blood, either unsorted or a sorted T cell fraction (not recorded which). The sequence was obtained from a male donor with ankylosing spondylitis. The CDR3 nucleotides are TGCAGATCTCTCGACAGGGAGTCCACTGAAGCTTTCTTT. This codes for CRSLDRESTEAFF.